This TCR beta chain was observed in a study of shared clonotypes between healthy human individuals. The study, taken as a whole, reports: Exclusively blood specimens were collected; tissue repertoires likely differ.

J gave up 8 bases and V 0 bases, and 4 bases lay outside the gene matches. Germline lookup yields CDR1 MRHNA and CDR2 SNTAGT. The CDR3 covers 15 residues. Note on this clone: Its cognate antigen is unknown. The sample has other DNA sequences that encode this CDR3 too.

Only in-frame clones appear in the TCRdb table, and some are missing; sequencing was by immunoSEQ multiplex PCR. The sample contains some 87,000 clones, 68% of which appear only once. The receptor was isolated from a man aged 25 to 40 in good health. The specimen sequenced was memory CD8+ T cells sorted from blood. Subset noted: CD45RO+ cells pooled with CCR7-negative TemRA cells. The V and J genes are TRBV6-4 and TRBJ2-1; 10 bases fit TRBD2. CDR3 sequence (DNA): TGTGCCAGCAGTGACTCAAGCGGGAGGGCCGATGAGCAGTTCTTC. Its protein is CASSDSSGRADEQFF.